The sample holds many counts of the clone carrying this T cell receptor (beta chain). Unique molecular identifiers were built into the TCRbeta library. A single record per CDR3 protein comes from TCRdb applying MiXCR to the PCR reads. The sample includes approximately 93,000 distinct CDR3 sequences, roughly 7.7% of them seen just once. These data come from a study of T-cell reconstitution after alpha-beta-depleted transplantation in children. This CDR3 region has 17 residues. V lost 5 bases to trimming and J lost 2 bases, with 19 bases between them. Material: PBMCs from the stem cell graft donor, obtained from the stem cell graft. J is TRBJ1-5 and V is TRBV12-3 or TRBV12-4; D gene ambiguous. This clonotype was obtained from a human donor who donated a stem cell graft to a child with congenital amegakaryocytic thrombocytopenia. The DNA of the CDR3 is TGTGCCAGCAGTCCTTCGTCGGGGATGTGGGGCAATCAGCCCCAGCATTTT. As protein: CASSPSSGMWGNQPQHF.